This TCR beta chain was observed in a study of blood T cell repertoires in COVID-19. Study overall: Sites across the United States, Italy and Spain contributed samples from acute and convalescent COVID-19.

The CDR3 sequence is 15 residues long. Between the trimmed V and J ends, which lost 0 bases and 2 bases, there was a span of 11 bases. Libraries were prepared by immunoSEQ multiplex PCR; TCRdb keeps only in-frame clonotypes and omits some of them. The sample holds about 170,000 clones, 85% seen once. The chain uses TRBV5-3 and TRBJ1-2, with a possible D match to TRBD1 (5 bases). TRBV5-3 is sorted into the ORF group, with uncertain function. Sequencing was done on a sample of peripheral blood. This TCR was recovered from a human donor with acute or convalescent COVID-19. The donor label of this sample is uncertain. CDR3 protein: CARSLDRGMNYGYTF. The CDR3 DNA reads as TGTGCCAGAAGCTTGGATCGGGGGATGAACTATGGCTACACCTTC.